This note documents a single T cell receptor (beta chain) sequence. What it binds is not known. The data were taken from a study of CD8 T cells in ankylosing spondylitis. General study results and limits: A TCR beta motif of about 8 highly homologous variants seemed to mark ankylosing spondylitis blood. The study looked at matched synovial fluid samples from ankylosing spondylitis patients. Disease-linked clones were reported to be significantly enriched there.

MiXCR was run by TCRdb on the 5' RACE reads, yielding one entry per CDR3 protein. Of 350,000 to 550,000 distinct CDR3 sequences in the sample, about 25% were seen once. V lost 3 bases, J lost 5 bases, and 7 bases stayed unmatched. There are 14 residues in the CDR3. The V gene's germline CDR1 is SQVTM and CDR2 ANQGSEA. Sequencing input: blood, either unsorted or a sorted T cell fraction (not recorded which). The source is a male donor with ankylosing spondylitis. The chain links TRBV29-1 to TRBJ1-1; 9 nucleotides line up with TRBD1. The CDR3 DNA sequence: TGCAGCGTTGATCTGGGACAGGGTTATACTGAAGCTTTCTTT. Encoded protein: CSVDLGQGYTEAFF.